A single sample is the source of the 11 T cell receptor beta chains below, sequenced in a study of blood T cell repertoires in COVID-19. TCRdb's table, derived via immunoSEQ multiplex PCR, lists solely in-frame clones and lacks some. The table has fewer than 95,000 clones, roughly 88% seen once. The sequencing sample was made of peripheral blood. The receptors were sampled from a man between 60 and 70 years old with acute or convalescent COVID-19.

Only a few counts were recorded for this clone. The same CDR3 can be traced to other DNA sequences in this sample. The V gene is TRBV5-4, the J gene TRBJ1-2; TRBD1 matches 7 bases. Germline CDR1 reads SGHNT; CDR2 reads YYREEE (reference sequence). The CDR3 has 14 residues. V lost 0 bases to trimming and J lost 2 bases; unmatched junction nucleotides: 1. The CDR3 nucleotides are TGTGCCAGCAGCTTGGGACAGGGCAACTATGGCTACACCTTC. As protein: CASSLGQGNYGYTF.

The chain joins TRBV7-3 to TRBJ2-4; D is unresolved. Trimming left V 5 bases short and J 4 bases short, with 15 bases between. The CDR3 is made up of 15 amino acids. Germline V gives CDR1 SGHTA, CDR2 FQGTGA. The CDR3 bases are TGTGCCAGCAGCCCGACCGGGTCCTTTAAAAACATTCAGTACTTC. Its protein product is CASSPTGSFKNIQYF.

The chain uses TRBV10-3 and TRBJ1-2; 7 bases agree with TRBD1. Germline trimming cut 5 bases from V and 3 bases from J; bases unmatched to any gene: 3. The V gene's germline CDR1 is ENHRY and CDR2 SYGVKD. The CDR3 runs 13 residues. CDR3 residues: CAISTQGDYGYTF. The CDR3 DNA is TGTGCCATCAGTACCCAGGGGGACTATGGCTACACCTTC.

This clone appeared a single time. V gene TRBV5-1 combines with J gene TRBJ1-2, with unresolved D. CDR3 length: 11 amino acids. Germline CDR1 reads SGHRS; CDR2 reads YFSETQ. Trimming removed 1 base at V and 8 bases at J, with 6 bases between. The CDR3 DNA follows: TGCGCCAGCAGCTTGACGGGGGGCTACACCTTC. Translation gives CASSLTGGYTF.

This clone appeared a few times. The chain carries TRBV21-1 and TRBJ1-6. TRBV21-1 is assigned pseudogene status. CDR3 size: 16 residues. The CDR3 nucleotides read TGTGCCAGCAGCAAAGTGTTGAGCTCCTATAATTCACCCCTCCACTTT. Translated: CASSKVLSSYNSPLHF.

This sequence joins TRBV5-1 and TRBJ1-2; unclear D gene. V shed 5 bases and J shed 3 bases, with 5 bases lying between them. Germline V gene data show CDR1 as SGHRS and CDR2 as YFSETQ. The CDR3 runs to 11 residues. The CDR3 nucleotides read TGCGCCAGCAGGTTCGACTATGGCTACACCTTC. As protein: CASRFDYGYTF.

V is TRBV5-4 and J is TRBJ1-2, with no clear D. V gave up 4 bases and J gave up 1 base, with 8 bases separating them. This CDR3 contains 13 residues. CDR1 and CDR2 (germline): SGHNT, YYREEE (reference sequence). The CDR3 nucleotides are TGTGCCAGCAGCATGGACGGTAACTATGGCTACACCTTC. Translation gives CASSMDGNYGYTF.

V and J are TRBV12-5 and TRBJ2-7, with 9 bases aligning to TRBD1. Germline V CDR1 and CDR2: LGHNT, FRNRAP. V lost 1 base to trimming and J lost 5 bases; unmatched junction nucleotides: 9. This CDR3 comprises 16 residues. The CDR3 region has the DNA TGTGCTAGTGGTTTGGCCGCCGGGACAGGGTACCACGAGCAGTACTTC. Its protein is CASGLAAGTGYHEQYF.

The V and J genes are TRBV15 and TRBJ1-2; D gene ambiguous. The CDR3 consists of 18 residues. V was cut by 2 bases and J by 3 bases, with 22 bases left in between. Per germline, CDR1 LNHNV and CDR2 YYDKDF (reference sequence). This chain's CDR3 is CATSRPRSGELFYYGYTF. The CDR3 DNA follows: TGTGCCACCAGCAGACCCAGATCCGGGGAACTATTTTACTATGGCTACACCTTC.

The V gene is TRBV5-1, the J gene TRBJ2-2; possibly TRBD1 for D (6 bases). Trimming took off 0 bases at V and 2 bases at J, with 14 bases between the two ends. This CDR3 region has 17 residues. CDR1 is SGHRS, CDR2 YFSETQ, per germline. The DNA of the CDR3 is TGCGCCAGCAGCTTGGATCTCCGGACAGCAAACACCGGGGAGCTGTTTTTT. This translates into CASSLDLRTANTGELFF.

The V call is TRBV7-9, the J call TRBJ1-6, with 9 bases fitting TRBD1. The CDR3 is 16 residues long. Germline lookup yields CDR1 SEHNR and CDR2 FQNEAQ (reference sequence). Trimming cost V 0 bases and J 7 bases; bases outside gene matches: 4. This CDR3 reads CASSLASGTGNSPLHF. The DNA for the CDR3 is TGTGCCAGCAGCTTAGCCTCCGGGACAGGGAATTCACCCCTCCACTTT. Full variable domain (remainder filled in from reference TRBV7-9 and TRBJ1-6): DTGVSQNPRHKITKRGQNVTFRCDPISEHNRLYWYRQTLGQGPEFLTYFQNEAQLEKSRLLSDRFSAERPKGSFSTLEIQRTEQGDSAMYLCASSLASGTGNSPLHFGNGTRLTVT.